This TCR beta chain is from a study of T cells in tumors after PD-1 blockade. Whole-study context: Mean per tumor sample: 25,000 to 30,000 templates (roughly 554-100,000), 6,000 to 6,500 unique clonotypes.

Points on this clone: Its antigen is undetermined.

TCRdb's table, derived via immunoSEQ multiplex PCR, lists solely in-frame clones and lacks some. There are about 4,900 clones in the sample; 65% to 70% occur only once, and roughly a third lies in the top ten. Findings of the study overall: In squamous cell carcinoma, approximately 50% of expanded exhausted clones were novel versus 29% of other expanded CD8+ clones. Peripheral recruitment is suggested, as some novel exhausted tumor clones were in pre-treatment blood. After therapy, most expanded exhausted CD8+ clones were absent pre-treatment, suggesting clonal replacement.

Sequences were derived from tumor tissue, sampled before anti-PD-1 treatment. The TCR originated in a human donor with cutaneous squamous cell carcinoma.

CDR3 DNA sequence: TGTGCCAGCAGCCAAGAGTTTTCGGGGGGGCCGTCTTACGAGCAGTACTTC. Translating it yields CASSQEFSGGPSYEQYF. The genes are TRBV4-2 and TRBJ2-7; 8 bases line up with TRBD2. The CDR3 consists of 17 residues. The V gene end was trimmed by 0 bases and the J gene end by 4 bases; junction bases not matched to a gene: 11. Germline V gene sequence: CDR1 LGHNA, CDR2 YNFKEQ.